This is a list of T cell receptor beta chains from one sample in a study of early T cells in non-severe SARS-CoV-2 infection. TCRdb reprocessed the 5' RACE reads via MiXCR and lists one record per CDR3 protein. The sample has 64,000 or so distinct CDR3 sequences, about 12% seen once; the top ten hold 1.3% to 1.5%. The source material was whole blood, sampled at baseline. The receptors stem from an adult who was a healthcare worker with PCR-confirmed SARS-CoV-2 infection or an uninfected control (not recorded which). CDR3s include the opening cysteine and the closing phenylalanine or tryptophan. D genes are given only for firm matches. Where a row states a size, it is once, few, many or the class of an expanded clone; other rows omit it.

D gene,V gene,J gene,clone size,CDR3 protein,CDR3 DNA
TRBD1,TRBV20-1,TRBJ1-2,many,CSARHLDRGHRGYTF,TGCAGTGCTAGACATTTGGACAGGGGACACCGAGGCTACACCTTC
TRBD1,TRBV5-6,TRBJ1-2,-,CASTPGTATYGYTF,TGTGCCAGCACCCCCGGGACAGCAACTTATGGCTACACCTTC
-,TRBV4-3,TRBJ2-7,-,CASSQGLLNAYEQYF,TGCGCCAGCAGCCAAGGATTGCTCAACGCCTACGAGCAGTACTTC
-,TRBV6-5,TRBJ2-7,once,CATGGTGPSYEQYF,TGTGCCACCGGGGGGACAGGTCCATCCTACGAGCAGTACTTC
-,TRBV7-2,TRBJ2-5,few,CASSLGQEETRYF,TGTGCCAGCAGCTTAGGGCAGGAAGAGACCCGGTACTTC
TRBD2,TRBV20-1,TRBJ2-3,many,CSARTSLTSTDTQYF,TGCAGTGCCAGGACTAGTCTAACTAGCACAGATACGCAGTATTTT
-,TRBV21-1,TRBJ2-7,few,CASSKGADSSYEQYF,TGTGCCAGCAGCAAAGGGGCGGACTCTTCCTACGAGCAGTACTTC
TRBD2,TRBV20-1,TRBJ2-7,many,CSAPLIVGTSGSYEQYF,TGCAGTGCTCCCCTGATTGTCGGGACTAGCGGCTCCTACGAGCAGTACTTC
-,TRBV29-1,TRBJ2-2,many,CSVLTPAGELFF,TGCAGCGTACTAACTCCCGCCGGGGAGCTGTTTTTT
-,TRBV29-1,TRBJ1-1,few,CSVVRGNTEAFF,TGCAGCGTTGTACGTGGGAACACTGAAGCTTTCTTT
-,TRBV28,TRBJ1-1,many,CASSSNTEAFF,TGTGCCAGCAGTTCCAACACTGAAGCTTTCTTT
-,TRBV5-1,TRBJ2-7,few,CASSYRTANNEQYF,TGCGCCAGCAGCTACAGGACAGCGAACAACGAGCAGTACTTC
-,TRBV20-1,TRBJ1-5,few,CSASSGPGNQPQHF,TGCAGTGCTAGTAGCGGGCCGGGCAATCAGCCCCAGCATTTT
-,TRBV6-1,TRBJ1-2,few,CASSTKGRQGNYGYTF,TGTGCCAGCAGTACCAAGGGGAGACAAGGAAACTATGGCTACACCTTC
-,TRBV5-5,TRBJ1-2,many,CASRRGSTNGYTF,TGTGCCAGCAGGAGGGGCAGCACTAACGGCTACACCTTC
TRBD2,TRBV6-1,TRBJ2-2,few,CASNWGLAGGRGTGELFF,TGTGCCAGCAACTGGGGACTAGCGGGAGGAAGAGGAACCGGGGAGCTGTTTTTT
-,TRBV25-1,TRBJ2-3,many,CASRSTDTQYF,TGTGCCAGCCGGAGCACAGATACGCAGTATTTT
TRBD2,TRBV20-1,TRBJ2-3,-,CSARILAGGPTDTQYF,TGCAGTGCTAGAATACTAGCGGGGGGGCCCACAGATACGCAGTATTTT
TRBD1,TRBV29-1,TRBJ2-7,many,CSVEVRTGSYEQYF,TGCAGCGTTGAAGTGCGGACAGGGAGCTACGAGCAGTACTTC
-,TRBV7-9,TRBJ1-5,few,CASSLVTAGLNNQPQHF,TGTGCCAGCAGCTTAGTTACGGCAGGCCTGAACAATCAGCCCCAGCATTTT
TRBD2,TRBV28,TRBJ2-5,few,CATVDPGTSKTQYF,TGTGCCACTGTGGATCCGGGGACTAGCAAGACCCAGTACTTC
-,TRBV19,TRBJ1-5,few,CASKKSSRGNQPQHF,TGTGCCAGTAAGAAATCGTCACGGGGCAATCAGCCCCAGCATTTT
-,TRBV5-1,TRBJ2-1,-,CASSPIPDLGDNEQFF,TGCGCCAGCAGCCCCATCCCGGACTTGGGGGACAATGAGCAGTTCTTC
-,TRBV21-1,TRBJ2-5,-,CASGNRGKQETQYF,TGTGCCAGCGGAAACAGGGGGAAACAAGAGACCCAGTACTTC
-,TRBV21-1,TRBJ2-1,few,CASSKLRREIGQFF,TGTGCCAGCAGCAAACTACGGAGGGAGATTGGGCAGTTCTTC
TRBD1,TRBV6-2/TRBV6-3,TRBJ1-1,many,CASRRTGQVNTEAFF,TGTGCCAGCAGGAGAACGGGACAGGTGAACACTGAAGCTTTCTTT
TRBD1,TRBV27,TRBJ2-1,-,CASSGDRGGSYNEQFF,TGTGCCAGCAGTGGTGACAGGGGAGGCTCCTACAATGAGCAGTTCTTC
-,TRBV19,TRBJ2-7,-,CASSRDDEQYF,TGTGCCAGTAGTAGGGATGACGAGCAGTACTTC
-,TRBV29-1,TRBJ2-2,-,CSGRGPGELFF,TGCAGCGGCCGGGGGCCCGGGGAGCTGTTTTTT
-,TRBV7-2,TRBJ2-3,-,CASSPGGSGTQYF,TGTGCCAGCAGCCCAGGGGGGTCTGGTACGCAGTATTTT
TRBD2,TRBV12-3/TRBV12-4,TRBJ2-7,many,CASSRGRLAGLYEQYF,TGTGCCAGCAGCCGGGGCCGACTAGCGGGACTTTACGAGCAGTACTTC
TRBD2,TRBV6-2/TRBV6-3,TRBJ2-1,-,CASRTSGSFDEQFF,TGTGCCAGCAGGACTAGCGGGAGTTTCGATGAGCAGTTCTTC
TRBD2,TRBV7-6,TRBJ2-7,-,CASSLTEGLASEQYF,TGTGCCAGCAGCTTGACCGAAGGACTAGCGAGCGAGCAGTACTTC
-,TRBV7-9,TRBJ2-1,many,CASSLRGGGEQFF,TGTGCCAGCAGCTTGCGGGGAGGAGGTGAGCAGTTCTTC
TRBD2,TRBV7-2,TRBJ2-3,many,CASSLLGGESADTQYF,TGTGCCAGCAGCCTATTGGGGGGGGAATCTGCAGATACGCAGTATTTT
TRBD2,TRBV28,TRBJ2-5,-,CASSGLAGKSETQYF,TGTGCCAGCAGTGGACTAGCGGGAAAGTCAGAGACCCAGTACTTC
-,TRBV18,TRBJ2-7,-,CASSELAAPYYEQYF,TGTGCCAGCTCAGAGCTAGCAGCGCCTTACTACGAGCAGTACTTC
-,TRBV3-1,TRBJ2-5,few,CASSPYTSETQYF,TGTGCCAGCAGCCCATACACGTCGGAGACCCAGTACTTC
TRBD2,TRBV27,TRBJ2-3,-,CASSLYAGDTDTQYF,TGTGCCAGCAGTTTATATGCGGGGGACACAGATACGCAGTATTTT
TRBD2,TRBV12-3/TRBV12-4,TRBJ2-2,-,CASSFRSGGTGELFF,TGTGCCAGCAGTTTTAGGTCGGGAGGAACCGGGGAGCTGTTTTTT
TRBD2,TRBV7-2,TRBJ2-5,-,CASSLVSSGGSDGETQYF,TGTGCCAGCAGCTTAGTGTCTAGCGGGGGATCGGATGGAGAGACCCAGTACTTC
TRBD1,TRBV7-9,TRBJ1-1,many,CASSLDRGPNTEAFF,TGTGCCAGCAGCTTGGACAGGGGACCGAACACTGAAGCTTTCTTT
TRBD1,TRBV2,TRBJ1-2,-,CASRGDRGDGYTF,TGTGCCAGCAGAGGGGACAGGGGGGATGGCTACACCTTC
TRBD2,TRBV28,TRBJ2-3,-,CASSYPRAGRADTQYF,TGTGCCAGCAGTTATCCCCGGGCAGGGAGGGCAGATACGCAGTATTTT
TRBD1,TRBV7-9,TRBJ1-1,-,CASSLGTGGYGEAFF,TGTGCCAGCAGCTTAGGGACAGGGGGTTATGGTGAAGCTTTCTTT
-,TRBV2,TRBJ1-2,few,CAGMDWSTF,TGTGCCGGGATGGACTGGAGCACCTTC